This TCR beta chain was sequenced in a study of blood T cell repertoires in COVID-19. Study context: PBMCs, B-cell-depleted T cells, or T cells provided the cDNA or gDNA that made up the material.

The germline gives CDR1 SGHTA, CDR2 FQGNSA. The CDR3 runs 15 residues. V lost 3 bases and J 4 bases, leaving 14 bases between the germline ends. Source study methods: From reference gene primer amplification, estimates of nucleated cell counts were derived. Assay used: immunoSEQ multiplex PCR; TCRdb lists only in-frame clones, some missing. The V and J calls and clone size are taken from that table; D and trimming were inferred from the DNA. This sample has some 130,000 clones; more than 80% occur once, and the top ten carry roughly 4%. This chain joins TRBV7-2 and TRBJ2-3, with TRBD1 as a possible D gene (5 bases). The origin of this receptor is a human donor in a cohort sampled during active COVID-19. The sequenced material came from peripheral blood. This CDR3 reads CASSLGSGYADTQYF. CDR3 DNA sequence: TGTGCCAGCAGCTTGGGGTCAGGGTATGCAGATACGCAGTATTTT.